This TCR beta chain originates from a study of identical twins' blood T cells. Across the study: Around 50 million reads came from about twelve libraries, six alpha, six beta. Study results and limitations: Even for out-of-frame TCRbeta, twins reportedly shared V gene usage much more than unrelated donors. Shared CDR3 clonotype counts between two donors mainly tracked the product of their cloneset sizes, twins included.

This CDR3 is 15 amino acids long. Trimming took 5 bases from V and 1 from J, leaving 14 bases between them. CDR1 and CDR2 from the germline V gene are SGHVS and FQNEAQ. Each TCR cDNA library carried sample-specific barcodes on both ends. TCRdb redid the calling of the 5' RACE reads with MiXCR, one entry per CDR3 protein. The data contain about 370,000 distinct CDR3 sequences, roughly 27% of them singletons. This clonotype has a single count. Its matching antigen is unknown. The specimen sequenced was PBMCs. This chain uses TRBV7-8 with TRBJ1-1; D uncertain. The sequence came from a woman aged 18-49 years in good health. The CDR3 region has the DNA TGTGCCAGCAGCCCCAGAACTGTCGGGAACACTGAAGCTTTCTTT. This codes for CASSPRTVGNTEAFF.